Presented here are 20 T cell receptor beta chains from one specimen sequenced in a study of identical twins. TCRdb re-called the 5' RACE reads through MiXCR, storing one row per CDR3 protein. The profile shows 450,000 or so distinct CDR3 sequences, approximately 15% of them singletons. This same sample was also part of a study on yellow fever vaccine responses in identical twins.

The sequenced sample was CD4+ T cells sorted from blood. Receptors were obtained from a woman aged 18-29 years in good health.

The table lists this clonotype with many counts. The chain has TRBV29-1 and TRBJ2-1; D is unclear. V was pared by 3 bases and J by 8 bases, with 8 bases between. The CDR3 is 11 amino acids. The germline CDR1 and CDR2 sequences are SQVTM and ANQGSEA. CDR3 nucleotides: TGCAGCGTTGAGAACCCGGATGAGCAGTTCTTC. As protein: CSVENPDEQFF.

This clonotype was detected ten times or more. This chain connects TRBV6-2 or TRBV6-3 to TRBJ1-5; maybe TRBD1 (6 bases). This CDR3 has 20 residues. V dropped 2 bases and J dropped 3 bases, with 26 bases sitting between them. Germline CDR1 and CDR2: MNHEY and SVGEGT. CDR3: CASSYNRDTGDRLVNQPQHF. The CDR3 nucleotides are TGTGCCAGCAGTTACAATCGGGACACGGGAGACCGACTGGTCAATCAGCCCCAGCATTTT.

This clonotype showed up many times. The genes are TRBV6-1 and TRBJ2-7, with 11 bases matching TRBD1. Germline trimming cut 6 bases from V and 4 bases from J; bases unmatched to any gene: 8. The CDR3 is 15 residues long. Germline loops: CDR1 MNHNS, CDR2 SASEGT. The CDR3 is CASRADRGPTYEQYF. CDR3 DNA: TGTGCCAGCAGGGCGGACAGGGGGCCTACTTACGAGCAGTACTTC.

The V call is TRBV18, the J call TRBJ2-5; tentatively, D is TRBD1 (6 bases). The CDR3 extends over 15 amino acids. The V end lost 0 bases, the J end lost 5 bases, and 13 bases lay between the germline ends. Per germline, CDR1 KGHSH and CDR2 LQKENI. In DNA form, the CDR3 reads TGTGCCAGCTCACCACCGTCTACAGGGACGGAGACCCAGTACTTC. Translated, it gives CASSPPSTGTETQYF.

As regards this clonotype: One end of the junction is discordant with germline, which a read error may explain. The chain joins TRBV7-9 to TRBJ2-1; 11 positions match TRBD2. The CDR3 loop spans 15 amino acids. In germline, CDR1 is SEHNR, CDR2 FQNEAQ (reference sequence). CDR3 region: CASSFLAGGGNEQIF. The CDR3 nucleotides are TGTGCCAGCAGCTTCCTAGCGGGAGGAGGTAATGAGCAGATCTTC. The full variable domain, in which reference TRBV7-9 and TRBJ2-1 provide the parts outside the CDR3, is DTGVSQNPRHKITKRGQNVTFRCDPISEHNRLYWYRQTLGQGPEFLTYFQNEAQLEKSRLLSDRFSAERPKGSFSTLEIQRTEQGDSAMYLCASSFLAGGGNEQIFGPGTRLTVL.

This clonotype was observed a handful of times. This chain links TRBV3-1 with TRBJ2-1, with D hard to call. The V gene's germline CDR1 is LGHDT and CDR2 YNNKEL (reference sequence). V was pared by 3 bases and J by 8 bases, with 11 bases between. This CDR3 comprises 13 residues. The CDR3 here is CASSHTVRDEQFF. CDR3 nucleotides: TGTGCCAGCAGCCATACTGTTCGGGATGAGCAGTTCTTC.

The rearrangement uses TRBV10-1 and TRBJ2-2; TRBD1 matches 8 bases. After removal of 8 bases from V and 2 bases from J, the junction contained 13 bases not matched to a gene. Per the germline V gene, CDR1 is WNHNN and CDR2 is SYGVQD (reference sequence). This CDR3 is 17 amino acids long. The CDR3 sequence: CASGPRGTGQNTGELFF. In nucleotides, the CDR3 is TGCGCCAGCGGACCGCGTGGGACAGGACAAAACACCGGGGAGCTGTTTTTT.

The chain is built from TRBV6-1 and TRBJ1-3; 8 bases map to TRBD1. Germline V gene lookup returns CDR1 MNHNS and CDR2 SASEGT. The V segment lost 5 bases and the J segment 4 bases; nucleotides outside the gene matches: 10. The CDR3 has 16 amino acids. The CDR3 here is CASSRGQAGGGNTIYF. CDR3 bases: TGTGCCAGCAGTAGGGGACAGGCCGGAGGCGGAAACACCATATATTTT.

This chain links TRBV29-1 with TRBJ2-3; the match to TRBD2 covers 7 bases. CDR3 length: 12 residues. Germline CDR1 and CDR2: SQVTM and ANQGSEA. With V trimmed by 7 bases and J by 1 base, 2 bases remained unmatched. CDR3 bases: TGCAGCGGGGGGAGGGGCACAGATACGCAGTATTTT. It yields the protein CSGGRGTDTQYF.

Many counts were recorded for this clonotype. The chain has TRBV5-1 and TRBJ2-2; no reliable D call. The length of the CDR3 is 14 residues. V was pared by 0 bases and J by 6 bases, with 9 bases between. Germline values: CDR1 SGHRS, CDR2 YFSETQ. CDR3 loop: CASSLVGPPGELFF. The CDR3, as DNA: TGCGCCAGCAGCTTGGTCGGACCCCCCGGGGAGCTGTTTTTT.

This clonotype was detected a few times. V is TRBV7-6 and J is TRBJ2-1, with TRBD2 matching 8 bases. The CDR3 sequence is 16 residues long. V lost 1 base, J lost 9 bases, and 11 bases stayed unmatched. The germline V gene encodes CDR1 SGHVS and CDR2 FNYEAQ. The CDR3: CASSLVTSGGGGEQFF. The CDR3 DNA sequence: TGTGCCAGCAGCTTAGTTACTAGCGGAGGAGGGGGTGAGCAGTTCTTC.

This clonotype appeared a few times. V and J are TRBV3-1 and TRBJ2-5, with unresolved D. Germline CDR1 LGHDT, CDR2 YNNKEL (reference sequence). Between the trimmed V and J ends, which lost 1 base and 2 bases, there was a span of 8 bases. The CDR3 totals 14 residues. CDR3 coding DNA: TGTGCCAGCAGCCAAGGAATGAGACAAGAGACCCAGTACTTC. As protein: CASSQGMRQETQYF.

This clonotype was counted a few times. The V and J genes are TRBV5-6 and TRBJ1-4; unclear D gene. Looked up from germline, CDR1 is SGHDT and CDR2 is YYEEEE. This CDR3 has 15 amino acids. The V gene lost 1 base and the J gene lost 1 base, with 8 bases spanning the gap. The CDR3 loop is CASSLSRRTNEKLFF. DNA for the CDR3: TGTGCCAGCAGCTTGTCCAGGCGAACTAATGAAAAACTGTTTTTT.

The chain couples TRBV7-2 to TRBJ2-2, with D perhaps matching TRBD2 (6 bases). V lost 1 base and J lost 2, with 11 bases in between. Per germline, CDR1 SGHTA and CDR2 FQGNSA. There are 16 residues in the CDR3. The CDR3 coding sequence is TGTGCCAGCAGCTTAGACGGGAGTGGAAACACCGGGGAGCTGTTTTTT. This encodes CASSLDGSGNTGELFF.

The chain joins TRBV12-3 or TRBV12-4 to TRBJ1-1, with 8 bases lining up with TRBD1. This CDR3 spans 15 amino acids. V was pared by 6 bases and J by 4 bases, with 10 bases of the junction left unmatched. The CDR3 nucleotides are TGTGCCAGCAGACCCCTCACAGGGGGTAGCACTGAAGCTTTCTTT. It codes for CASRPLTGGSTEAFF.

The V and J genes are TRBV7-9 and TRBJ1-1; D gene ambiguous. This CDR3 contains 15 residues. Germline V gene lookup returns CDR1 SEHNR and CDR2 FQNEAQ (reference sequence). V lost 1 base, J lost 2 bases, and 11 bases lay in between. CDR3 sequence: CASSLVSVINTEAFF. CDR3 in DNA: TGTGCCAGCAGCTTAGTGTCGGTTATTAACACTGAAGCTTTCTTT.

This chain links TRBV5-1 with TRBJ2-7; TRBD2 matches 10 bases. The CDR3 is made up of 19 amino acids. The trim removed 0 bases at V and 0 bases at J, leaving 12 bases unmatched. Germline V gene sequence: CDR1 SGHRS, CDR2 YFSETQ. The CDR3 loop is CASSLDSLAGGGRSYEQYF. CDR3 nucleotide sequence: TGCGCCAGCAGCTTGGATTCCTTAGCGGGAGGCGGCCGCTCCTACGAGCAGTACTTC.

This clonotype was picked up a small number of times. The V call is TRBV3-1, the J call TRBJ2-3; D is unresolved. In germline, CDR1 is LGHDT, CDR2 YNNKEL (reference sequence). CDR3 length: 15 residues. V was pared by 1 base and J by 5 bases, with 13 bases between. This CDR3 reads CASSQGPARRDTQYF. The CDR3 nucleotides are TGTGCCAGCAGCCAAGGACCCGCTAGGCGAGATACGCAGTATTTT.

V and J are TRBV24-1 and TRBJ2-2; D gene ambiguous. The germline V gene encodes CDR1 KGHDR and CDR2 SFDVKD. The CDR3 length is 15 residues. V lost 3 bases and J lost 0, with 7 bases in between. The CDR3 reads CATSDTDPNTGELFF. In nucleotides, the CDR3 is TGTGCCACCAGTGATACGGACCCGAACACCGGGGAGCTGTTTTTT.

This clonotype was observed many times. The V and J genes are TRBV6-2 or TRBV6-3 and TRBJ2-7, with D possibly matching TRBD1 (6 bases). The CDR3 covers 16 residues. V was pared by 6 bases and J by 3 bases, with 21 bases between. Germline assignment: CDR1 MNHEY and CDR2 SVGEGT. The CDR3 region is CASRTQWTAALYEQYF. In DNA form, the CDR3 reads TGTGCCAGCAGAACACAATGGACAGCAGCCCTCTACGAGCAGTACTTC.